A selection of T cell receptor beta chains follows, all from one sample in a study of blood T cells in healthy people across ages. A single record per CDR3 protein comes from TCRdb applying MiXCR to the 5' RACE reads. The table records approximately 580,000 distinct CDR3 sequences, approximately 25% of them present only once. The same sample was also used in a study of T cells of mothers and their children.

The source material was blood. The receptors here all came from a boy younger than 18 in good health. Both conserved end residues are part of each CDR3. Fields, in order: J gene, D gene, clone size, V gene, CDR3 DNA, CDR3 protein. The D gene is left open where the match is weak. Some rows have no size entry. The others give once, few or many, or a class for an expanded clone.

TRBJ2-5	.	once	TRBV4-3	TGCGCCAGCAGCCAGGATGGGGGGAGAGGGCAAGAGACCCAGCACTTC	CASSQDGGRGQETQHF
TRBJ1-2	.	.	TRBV6-6	TGTGCCAGCAGTTACGCACCCGGGAATAGAAACACCTTC	CASSYAPGNRNTF
TRBJ2-5	TRBD2	many	TRBV7-2	TGTGCCAGCAGCGCTCGGGGCGGGACTAGCGGGTTAGAGACCCAGTACTTC	CASSARGGTSGLETQYF
TRBJ1-5	TRBD1	few	TRBV7-8	TGTGCCAGCAGCTTAGGGGACAGGGTTCAGCCCCAGCATTTT	CASSLGDRVQPQHF
TRBJ2-7	.	.	TRBV7-3	TGTGCCGGCAGCTTAACAGAGGGGGAGCAGTACTTC	CAGSLTEGEQYF
TRBJ2-6	.	.	TRBV7-3	TGTGCCAGCAGCGCCAAAGCAGGGCTCGGGGCCAACGTCCTGACTTTC	CASSAKAGLGANVLTF
TRBJ2-3	.	.	TRBV6-4	TGTGCCAGCGGAGGAGGGCCCGGCACAGATACGCAGTATTTT	CASGGGPGTDTQYF
TRBJ2-3	TRBD1	many	TRBV5-1	TGCGCCAGCAGCGACGGACAGGTTACAGATACGCAGTATTTT	CASSDGQVTDTQYF
TRBJ2-1	TRBD2	.	TRBV29-1	TGCAGCGACGGGACTCCGGGAGGGAATGAGCAGTTCTTC	CSDGTPGGNEQFF
TRBJ2-1	.	few	TRBV15	TGTGCCACCAGCAGATCAGTAACAGGGCCGGAGCAGTTCTTC	CATSRSVTGPEQFF
TRBJ1-1	TRBD1	few	TRBV20-1	TGCAGTGTTAGGTTTTCACCCGGGACAGGGGCCCTGAACACTGAAGCTTTCTTT	CSVRFSPGTGALNTEAFF
TRBJ2-4	TRBD2	.	TRBV15	TGTGCCACCAGCAGACGTATAGCGGGAGCGGTCCTAGCCAAAAACATTCGGTACTTC	CATSRRIAGAVLAKNIRYF
TRBJ2-5	.	.	TRBV20-1	TGCAGTGCTCGGGCGGGATCTTTGGAGACCCAGTACTTC	CSARAGSLETQYF
TRBJ2-5	.	few	TRBV7-3	TGTGCCAGCAGTTTGCCAGGGAAGGAGACCCAGTACTTC	CASSLPGKETQYF
TRBJ2-2	.	few	TRBV4-3	TGCGCCAGCAGCCAAGCAGGGCTTCTCACCGGGGAGCTGTTTTTT	CASSQAGLLTGELFF
TRBJ1-2	.	few	TRBV7-8	TGTGCCAGCAGCTTTATGACACCAACTAACTATGGCTACACCTTC	CASSFMTPTNYGYTF
TRBJ2-7	TRBD1	.	TRBV20-1	TGCAGTGCTAGAGCGGTACAGGGGGCTTCCGAGCAGTACTTC	CSARAVQGASEQYF
TRBJ2-1	TRBD2	.	TRBV20-1	TGCAGTGCTAGGGCGGGAGGGCTAGCGGGGTACAATGAGCAGTTCTTC	CSARAGGLAGYNEQFF
TRBJ2-1	TRBD2	.	TRBV5-1	TGCGCCAGCAGCTTACGGACTAGCGGGAGGAGAGATGAGCAGTTCTTC	CASSLRTSGRRDEQFF
TRBJ1-4	TRBD1	.	TRBV25-1	TGTGCCAGCAGTCAGACAGGGGTGACTAATGAAAAACTGTTTTTT	CASSQTGVTNEKLFF
TRBJ2-3	TRBD2	.	TRBV4-3	TGCGCCAGCAGCCACGTACCAGCGGGAGGGGCAGATACGCAGTATTTT	CASSHVPAGGADTQYF
TRBJ2-2	.	.	TRBV28	TGTGCCAGCAGTTTTGGGGCGAACACCGGGGAGCTGTTTTTT	CASSFGANTGELFF
TRBJ1-1	TRBD1	few	TRBV5-1	TGCGCCAGCAGCTTGGACGGACAGGTGAACACTGAAGCTTTCTTT	CASSLDGQVNTEAFF
TRBJ1-4	.	.	TRBV29-1	TGCAGCGTTCACCTCCGGGACCCTGGTGAAAAACTGTTTTTT	CSVHLRDPGEKLFF
TRBJ2-1	.	few	TRBV7-3	TGTGCCAGCAGCCCGAACTCAGTTCCACAGTTCTTC	CASSPNSVPQFF
TRBJ1-1	.	.	TRBV6-2/TRBV6-3	TGTGCCAGCGACGGGCATTTGAACACTGAAGCTTTCTTT	CASDGHLNTEAFF
TRBJ2-3	.	few	TRBV7-9	TGTGCCAGCAGCCCCGGACACAGAGACACAGATACGCAGTATTTT	CASSPGHRDTDTQYF
TRBJ2-7	TRBD1	few	TRBV2	TGTGCCAGCAGACTCGTTGGGGACAGCGGCTGGGCGGAGCAGTACTTC	CASRLVGDSGWAEQYF
TRBJ1-4	.	.	TRBV27	TGTGCCAGCAGTTTATTCCCCGGGGAAAAACTGTTTTTT	CASSLFPGEKLFF
TRBJ2-6	.	few	TRBV28	TGTGCCAGCAGTTCATCCGGAAGAGGAGGGGCCAACGTCCTGACTTTC	CASSSSGRGGANVLTF
TRBJ1-5	.	many	TRBV20-1	TGCAGTGCTAGAGAAGGGGCGTACAATCAGCCCCAGCATTTT	CSAREGAYNQPQHF
TRBJ2-7	.	.	TRBV11-3	TGTGCCAGCAGCTTCGGGGGTCATCCCTACGAGCAGTACTTC	CASSFGGHPYEQYF
TRBJ2-3	.	.	TRBV7-2	TGTGCCAGCAGCCAAGACTACCTGAGCACAGATACGCAGTATTTT	CASSQDYLSTDTQYF
TRBJ1-2	.	few	TRBV25-1	TGTGCCAGCAGTGCCTCCGAGACGGCTAACTATGGCTACACCTTC	CASSASETANYGYTF
TRBJ1-4	.	few	TRBV20-1	TGCAGTGCCGCTGGTCAGGGTGTTTCTGAAAAACTGTTTTTT	CSAAGQGVSEKLFF
TRBJ2-7	TRBD1	few	TRBV6-5	TGTGCCAGCAGTTACTCGGGGACAGGGGTTTTCGGGCAGTACTTC	CASSYSGTGVFGQYF
TRBJ2-7	TRBD2	once	TRBV4-2	TGTGCCAGCAGCGACCTCACCGGGGGGGGCTACGAGCAGTACTTC	CASSDLTGGGYEQYF
TRBJ1-2	.	few	TRBV7-2	TGTGCCAGCAGCCCCCAAACCTATGGCTACACCTTC	CASSPQTYGYTF
TRBJ2-3	.	.	TRBV27	TGTGCCAGCAGTTTGGGGGCTGAAGATACGCAGTATTTT	CASSLGAEDTQYF
TRBJ2-6	.	few	TRBV30	TGTGCCTGGAGTGTATCAGCTACCGGGGCCAACGTCCTGACTTTC	CAWSVSATGANVLTF
TRBJ2-7	.	few	TRBV7-9	TGTGCCAGCAGCTCCTTATCCGGGACCTCCCTGCTCGCCTTC	CASSSLSGTSLLAF
TRBJ1-1	.	.	TRBV20-1	TGCAGTGCTGGCGTAATGAACACTGAAGCTTTCTTT	CSAGVMNTEAFF
TRBJ2-5	.	.	TRBV6-2/TRBV6-3	TGTGCCAGCACCCAACGACTGGCACAGGGAGCCCAAGAGACCCAGTACTTC	CASTQRLAQGAQETQYF
TRBJ2-1	.	few	TRBV15	TGTGCCACCAGCAGAGGAGTTTTTGATGAGCAGTTCTTC	CATSRGVFDEQFF
TRBJ2-7	TRBD2	.	TRBV18	TGTGCCAGCTCCCTAGCGGGGAACTACGAGCAGTACTTC	CASSLAGNYEQYF
TRBJ2-1	.	.	TRBV18	TGTGCCAGCTCACCATTGCGGGGAGAGCAGTTCTTC	CASSPLRGEQFF
TRBJ1-2	TRBD1	.	TRBV15	TGTGCCACCAGCAGAGAGGGACAGCAAGGTTCCTACACCTTC	CATSREGQQGSYTF
TRBJ2-5	.	few	TRBV19	TGTGCCAGTAGTATAGGAACGGTGGACATTGTCGAAGAGACCCAGTACTTC	CASSIGTVDIVEETQYF
TRBJ2-2	.	few	TRBV14	TGTGCCAGCAGCCCTCCCGGCTCCGGGGAGCTGTTTTTT	CASSPPGSGELFF
TRBJ2-7	TRBD2	.	TRBV25-1	TGTGCCAGCAGTGGGACTAGCGGGAATGGCGAGCAGTACTTC	CASSGTSGNGEQYF